Presented here are 9 T cell receptor beta chains from one specimen sequenced in a study of neoadjuvant nivolumab and ipilimumab in lung cancer. TCRdb's table, derived via immunoSEQ multiplex PCR, lists solely in-frame clones and lacks some. Here the sample spans 25,000 to 30,000 clones, 80% to 85% being singletons. The material sequenced was tumor tissue, taken after neoadjuvant nivolumab, alone or with ipilimumab, at or shortly before surgery. All receptors come from an adult with non-small cell lung cancer.

This clone came up a few times. The chain employs TRBV4-2 and TRBJ1-2; D remains ambiguous. The ends were cut back, 1 base at V and 7 bases at J, with 13 bases in the middle. This CDR3 has 14 amino acids. Germline lookup yields CDR1 LGHNA and CDR2 YNFKEQ. CDR3 sequence: CASSQAGDLAGYTF. The CDR3 DNA reads as TGTGCCAGCAGCCAAGCAGGTGATCTCGCTGGCTACACCTTC.

The chain is built from TRBV6-5 and TRBJ2-7; 8 bases are a match to TRBD1. The CDR3 has 15 residues. Trimming cost V 0 bases and J 5 bases; bases outside gene matches: 6. Germline values: CDR1 MNHEY, CDR2 SVGAGI. The CDR3 DNA reads TGTGCCAGCAGTTACTCAGGACAGGGTTCGGACGAGCAGTACTTC. Translation: CASSYSGQGSDEQYF.

This rearrangement joins TRBV30 to TRBJ1-4; weak D call: TRBD1 (5 bases). V lost 0 bases and J 8 bases, leaving 13 bases between the germline ends. The CDR3 has 14 amino acids. Germline V gene sequence: CDR1 GTSNPN, CDR2 SVGIG (reference sequence). CDR3 DNA sequence: TGTGCCTGGAGTGTTCGACAGCTAAGCGAAAAACTGTTTTTT. It codes for CAWSVRQLSEKLFF.

The chain joins TRBV10-2 to TRBJ2-1, with TRBD2 identical over 11 bases. Germline V lookup: CDR1 WSHSY, CDR2 SAAADI. The CDR3 loop spans 15 amino acids. V lost 5 bases to trimming and J lost 5 bases; unmatched junction nucleotides: 5. CDR3 in amino acids: CASSPGLAANNEQFF. As DNA, the CDR3 is TGCGCCAGCAGTCCGGGACTAGCGGCAAACAATGAGCAGTTCTTC.

This sequence joins TRBV12-5 and TRBJ2-7; D not certain. Trimming removed 0 bases from V and 3 bases from J, with 12 bases in between. CDR3 size: 15 residues. Per germline, CDR1 LGHNT and CDR2 FRNRAP. CDR3 bases: TGTGCTAGTGGTTTGGTAACCATTTCAGGCTACGAGCAGTACTTC. It specifies CASGLVTISGYEQYF.

The chain has TRBV6-5 and TRBJ1-4; D is uncertain. CDR3 size: 13 residues. V lost 5 bases and J lost 6, with 10 bases in between. Germline values: CDR1 MNHEY, CDR2 SVGAGI. CDR3 in amino acids: CASSRNGDEKLFF. CDR3 coding DNA: TGTGCCAGCAGTCGGAATGGGGATGAAAAACTGTTTTTT.

V is TRBV5-6 and J is TRBJ1-1; D is perhaps TRBD1 (6 bases). V lost 2 bases to trimming and J lost 7 bases, with 21 bases between them. This CDR3 region has 16 residues. Germline loops: CDR1 SGHDT, CDR2 YYEEEE. In nucleotides, the CDR3 is TGTGCCAGCAGCTTCATGTCGGGGGCGAGAGGAGTTGAAGCTTTCTTT. Amino acids: CASSFMSGARGVEAFF.

The rearrangement uses TRBV7-3 and TRBJ2-2, with D tentatively TRBD2 (6 bases). The CDR3 covers 16 residues. V gave up 2 bases and J gave up 2 bases, with 12 bases separating them. Per the germline V gene, CDR1 is SGHTA and CDR2 is FQGTGA. CDR3 region: CASSLHGLKNTGELFF. In DNA, the CDR3 is TGTGCCAGCAGCTTACACGGACTAAAAAACACCGGGGAGCTGTTTTTT.

The chain joins TRBV19 to TRBJ2-6; 8 nucleotides agree with TRBD1. Germline CDR1 LNHDA, CDR2 SQIVND (reference sequence). This CDR3 is 17 amino acids long. The J segment lost 0 bases and the V segment lost 3 bases, leaving 4 bases of the junction unmatched. Written as DNA, the CDR3 is TGTGCCAGTAGTATTGGGACAGGAGGCTCTGGGGCCAACGTCCTGACTTTC. It translates to CASSIGTGGSGANVLTF.